This T cell receptor (beta chain) was captured in a study of cytomegalovirus exposure and HLA in healthy donors. Healthy bone marrow donors made up the donor group. V lost 4 bases to trimming and J lost 5 bases, with 18 bases between them. Germline loops: CDR1 MNHNS, CDR2 SASEGT. The CDR3 runs to 15 residues. PCR primers comprised 60 Vbeta and 13 Jbeta primers. Original handling: In a later analysis, of around 85 million unique beta chains, some 10 million appeared in at least two donors. TCRdb keeps only in-frame clones here, not all; method: immunoSEQ multiplex PCR. V and J calls and clone size come straight from that table; D and trimming were deduced from the DNA. This table has around 120,000 clones, approximately 80% appearing once.

This receptor was identified in a middle-aged woman in good health and CMV-seronegative. Sequencing used PBMCs. This chain joins TRBV6-1 and TRBJ2-7; tentatively, D is TRBD2 (6 bases). The CDR3 spells CASSGGGAWRNEQYF. DNA of the CDR3: TGTGCCAGCAGTGGAGGAGGGGCCTGGCGTAACGAGCAGTACTTC.